One and the same sample provided the 24 T cell receptor beta chains below, sequenced in a study of cytomegalovirus exposure and HLA in healthy donors. Here immunoSEQ multiplex PCR was the method, and the copy in TCRdb shows in-frame clones only, minus some. This table has over 150,000 clones, approximately 96% appearing once. Material for sequencing was PBMCs. All receptors derive from a young woman in good health and CMV-seronegative.

This chain connects TRBV27 to TRBJ2-1; 11 bases match TRBD2. The CDR3 contains 13 residues. V was clipped by 8 bases and J by 9 bases; unmatched bases: 6. Per germline, CDR1 MNHEY and CDR2 SMNVEV (reference sequence). CDR3 sequence: CASRSGGALEQFF. In nucleotides, the CDR3 is TGTGCCAGCCGTAGCGGGGGGGCCCTTGAGCAGTTCTTC.

The V gene is TRBV21-1, the J gene TRBJ1-1; the table's D call, TRBD1, has no DNA check behind it. TRBV21-1 is noted as a pseudogene. This CDR3 has 17 residues. This CDR3 reads CASSKGPPGRMNTEAFF. The DNA of the CDR3 is TGTGCCAGCAGCAAAGGACCCCCAGGCCGCATGAACACTGAAGCTTTCTTT.

V is TRBV20-1 and J is TRBJ1-2; D is uncertain. The germline V and J ends were trimmed by 4 bases and 4 bases, with 4 bases remaining between them. Per germline, CDR1 DFQATT and CDR2 SNEGSKA (reference sequence). The CDR3 is 10 residues long. Here the CDR3 reads CSATGYGYTF. The CDR3 nucleotides are TGCAGTGCTACAGGCTATGGCTACACCTTC.

The gene calls are TRBV7-9 and TRBJ1-4, with TRBD1 identical over 12 bases. With 8 bases clipped from V and 5 bases from J, the junction kept 9 bases outside the gene matches. The length of the CDR3 is 16 residues. The germline V gene encodes CDR1 SEHNR and CDR2 FQNEAQ (reference sequence). The CDR3 region has the DNA TGTGCCAGCCCATCCGGGACAGGGGGCCTCAATGAAAAACTGTTTTTT. The encoded protein is CASPSGTGGLNEKLFF.

The J gene is TRBJ2-2, the V gene TRBV5-1; 9 positions agree with TRBD2. CDR1 and CDR2 (germline): SGHRS, YFSETQ. V was clipped by 1 base and J by 3 bases; unmatched bases: 1. The CDR3 consists of 15 residues. CDR3 residues: CASSLQRGDTGELFF. CDR3 nucleotides: TGCGCCAGCAGCTTGCAGCGGGGGGACACCGGGGAGCTGTTTTTT.

The CDR3 DNA is TGTGCCAGCTCACCGGGCAGGGAGAACACTGAAGCTTTCTTT. Its protein product is CASSPGRENTEAFF. This sequence joins TRBV18 and TRBJ1-1; D perhaps matches TRBD1 (5 bases). Germline V gives CDR1 KGHSH, CDR2 LQKENI. The V end was cut by 3 bases, the J end by 1 base, with 9 bases between. The CDR3 length is 14 residues.

This chain uses TRBV7-2 with TRBJ2-7, with 10 positions matching TRBD1. The J segment lost 9 bases and the V segment lost 4 bases, leaving 9 bases of the junction unmatched. The germline gives CDR1 SGHTA, CDR2 FQGNSA. This CDR3 spans 14 amino acids. The CDR3 coding sequence is TGTGCCAGCAGCTCCCGGACAGGGGGGAACGGGCAGTACTTC. Its protein is CASSSRTGGNGQYF.

This chain links TRBV5-1 with TRBJ1-1, with no clear D. This CDR3 has 11 residues. In germline, CDR1 is SGHRS, CDR2 YFSETQ. V lost 5 bases and J lost 4, with 6 bases in between. CDR3 in DNA: TGCGCCAGCAGGGCGGGCACTGAAGCTTTCTTT. It codes for CASRAGTEAFF. Drawing the rest from reference TRBV5-1 and TRBJ1-1, the complete variable domain is KAGVTQTPRYLIKTRGQQVTLSCSPISGHRSVSWYQQTPGQGLQFLFEYFSETQRNKGNFPGRFSGRQFSNSRSEMNVSTLELGDSALYLCASRAGTEAFFGQGTRLTVV.

This rearrangement joins TRBV6-5 to TRBJ1-2; a possible D gene is TRBD1 (5 bases). The germline V gene encodes CDR1 MNHEY and CDR2 SVGAGI. V was cut by 2 bases and J by 5 bases, with 12 bases left in between. The CDR3 has 14 amino acids. CDR3 in amino acids: CASSYGAPTYGYTF. CDR3 bases: TGTGCCAGCAGTTACGGGGCACCCACTTATGGCTACACCTTC.

The gene calls are TRBV7-2 and TRBJ1-6; perhaps TRBD1 as D (5 bases). CDR1 and CDR2 (germline): SGHTA, FQGNSA. The CDR3 totals 16 residues. Trimming left V 0 bases short and J 10 bases short, with 16 bases between. The CDR3: CASSLAPLRRGSPLHF. The CDR3 DNA is TGTGCCAGCAGCTTAGCGCCCCTCCGAAGGGGCTCACCCCTCCACTTT.

The chain has TRBV7-9 and TRBJ2-5; TRBD2 matches at 12 bases. The CDR3 has 17 residues. CDR1 and CDR2 (germline): SEHNR, FQNEAQ (reference sequence). After removal of 3 bases from V and 1 base from J, the junction contained 6 bases not matched to a gene. CDR3 in DNA: TGTGCCAGCAGCTTTCCTCCTAGCGGGGGGGCCCAAGAGACCCAGTACTTC. Its protein product is CASSFPPSGGAQETQYF.

The chain employs TRBV6-5 and TRBJ1-5; TRBD1 aligns across 8 bases. Germline trimming cut 2 bases from V and 6 bases from J; bases unmatched to any gene: 3. The CDR3 consists of 14 residues. From germline, CDR1 is MNHEY and CDR2 SVGAGI. The CDR3 sequence is CASSYNRGSQPQHF. The CDR3 DNA reads TGTGCCAGCAGTTACAACAGGGGGAGTCAGCCCCAGCATTTT.

This sequence joins TRBV11-1 and TRBJ2-5; D is perhaps TRBD1 (6 bases). The germline CDR1 and CDR2 sequences are SGHAT and FQDESV (reference sequence). This CDR3 comprises 14 residues. Trimming removed 4 bases at V and 5 bases at J, with 14 bases between. CDR3 sequence reads: CASSSLARGETQYF. The DNA of the CDR3 is TGTGCCAGCAGCTCCTTGGCTAGGGGGGAGACCCAGTACTTC.

This chain connects TRBV4-1 to TRBJ2-3; maybe TRBD2 (6 bases). Trimming removed 6 bases from V and 7 bases from J, with 20 bases in between. Germline loops: CDR1 MGHRA, CDR2 YSYEKL. The CDR3 has 15 amino acids. The CDR3 is CASSPLTGGRNTQYF. The CDR3, as DNA: TGCGCCAGCAGTCCCCTTACCGGGGGAAGGAATACGCAGTATTTT.

The chain has TRBV5-1 and TRBJ2-7, with TRBD1 identical over 8 bases. This CDR3 is built from 15 residues. Germline V gene sequence: CDR1 SGHRS, CDR2 YFSETQ. V lost 3 bases, J lost 3 bases, and 8 bases stayed unmatched. The CDR3: CASSWSRTGNYEQYF. In DNA form, the CDR3 reads TGCGCCAGCAGCTGGTCCCGGACAGGGAACTACGAGCAGTACTTC.

The chain has TRBV2 and TRBJ1-3, with D tentatively TRBD1 (5 bases). This CDR3 spans 14 amino acids. Trimming shortened V by 8 bases and J by 0 bases, and 11 bases separated the two germline ends. In germline, CDR1 is SNHLY, CDR2 FYNNEI. CDR3: CASSRDYSGNTIYF. The DNA for the CDR3 is TGTGCCAGCTCCCGGGACTACTCTGGAAACACCATATATTTT.

The rearrangement links TRBV27 to TRBJ2-3; D perhaps matches TRBD2 (6 bases). The CDR3 covers 16 residues. The germline CDR1 and CDR2 sequences are MNHEY and SMNVEV (reference sequence). V was clipped by 6 bases and J by 4 bases, with 20 bases between them. CDR3 DNA sequence: TGTGCCAGCAGCCCGATGCAGGGCGGGAACCCAGATACGCAGTATTTT. Translated, it gives CASSPMQGGNPDTQYF.

A single count supports this clone. The rearrangement uses TRBV9 and TRBJ1-5, with 7 bases fitting TRBD1. The CDR3 is 16 amino acids. CDR1 and CDR2 from the germline V gene are SGDLS and YYNGEE. Trimming cost V 5 bases and J 0 bases; bases outside gene matches: 8. Written as DNA, the CDR3 is TGTGCCAGCAGAAGACAGGGACTCCATAGCAATCAGCCCCAGCATTTT. Protein sequence: CASRRQGLHSNQPQHF.

V is TRBV6-1 and J is TRBJ2-2; D perhaps matches TRBD1 (5 bases). CDR1 and CDR2 (germline): MNHNS, SASEGT. The length of the CDR3 is 14 residues. V gave up 7 bases and J gave up 0 bases, with 9 bases separating them. CDR3 protein: CASTETANTGELFF. The CDR3, as DNA: TGTGCCAGCACCGAGACAGCGAACACCGGGGAGCTGTTTTTT.

CDR3: CASSLLRQEAFF. The CDR3 DNA reads as TGTGCCAGCTCACTACTTCGACAGGAGGCTTTCTTT. This chain connects TRBV18 to TRBJ1-1, with D possibly TRBD1 on 6 matching bases. This CDR3 comprises 12 residues. V was clipped by 4 bases and J by 11 bases, with 14 bases between them. Per the germline V gene, CDR1 is KGHSH and CDR2 is LQKENI.

The chain recombines TRBV5-8 with TRBJ1-5; possibly TRBD1 for D (6 bases). This CDR3 region has 15 residues. Trimming cost V 4 bases and J 7 bases, with 18 bases left between them. Germline V gives CDR1 SGHTS, CDR2 YDEGEE. The CDR3: CASSNGQKIVQPQHF. DNA of the CDR3: TGTGCCAGCAGCAACGGACAGAAGATAGTACAGCCCCAGCATTTT.

V is TRBV7-2 and J is TRBJ2-1, with D possibly being TRBD2 (6 bases). The CDR3 extends over 14 amino acids. Germline V gives CDR1 SGHTA, CDR2 FQGNSA. V was clipped by 3 bases and J by 6 bases, with 12 bases between them. CDR3 protein: CASSFGLSPNEQFF. DNA for the CDR3: TGTGCCAGCAGCTTCGGACTAAGTCCCAATGAGCAGTTCTTC.

A single count supports this clone. The rearrangement links TRBV5-6 to TRBJ1-6, with 7 bases fitting TRBD1. V shed 4 bases, J shed 3 bases, and the junction held 7 bases outside the gene matches. This CDR3 is built from 16 residues. Germline values: CDR1 SGHDT, CDR2 YYEEEE. The CDR3 coding sequence is TGTGCCAGCAGCCGGATGACAGGGATCTATAATTCACCCCTCCACTTT. Residues: CASSRMTGIYNSPLHF. Variable domain in full (rest from reference TRBV5-6 and TRBJ1-6): DAGVTQSPTHLIKTRGQQVTLRCSPKSGHDTVSWYQQALGQGPQFIFQYYEEEERQRGNFPDRFSGHQFPNYSSELNVNALLLGDSALYLCASSRMTGIYNSPLHFGNGTRLTVT.

This chain uses TRBV4-1 with TRBJ2-7; D not resolved. This CDR3 is 12 amino acids long. Germline CDR1 is MGHRA and CDR2 is YSYEKL. V was trimmed by 0 bases and J by 7 bases, leaving 7 bases between them. DNA for the CDR3: TGCGCCAGCAGCCAAGATCTCAGGGAGCAGTACTTC. Translating it yields CASSQDLREQYF.